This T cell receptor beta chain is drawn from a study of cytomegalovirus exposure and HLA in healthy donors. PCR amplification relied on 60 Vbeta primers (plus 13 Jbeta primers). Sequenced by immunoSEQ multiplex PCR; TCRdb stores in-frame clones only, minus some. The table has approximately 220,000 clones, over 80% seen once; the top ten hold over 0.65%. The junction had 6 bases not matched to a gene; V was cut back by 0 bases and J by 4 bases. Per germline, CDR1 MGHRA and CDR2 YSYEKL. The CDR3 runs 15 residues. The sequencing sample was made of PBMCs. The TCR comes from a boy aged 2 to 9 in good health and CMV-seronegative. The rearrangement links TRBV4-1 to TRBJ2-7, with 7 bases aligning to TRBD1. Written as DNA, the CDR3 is TGCGCCAGCAGCCAAGAGGGACAGATATTATACGAGCAGTACTTC. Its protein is CASSQEGQILYEQYF.